The clone carrying this T cell receptor beta chain was observed many times. The data belong to a study of early T cells in non-severe SARS-CoV-2 infection. Germline V gene lookup returns CDR1 SEHNR and CDR2 FQNEAQ (reference sequence). V lost 1 base and J 0 bases, leaving 10 bases between the germline ends. There are 16 residues in the CDR3. Each CDR3 protein gets one entry after TCRdb re-called the 5' RACE reads with MiXCR. The sample lists 25,000 to 30,000 distinct CDR3 sequences, 5% to 6.5% seen once, with around 4% in the top ten. The receptor's source is an adult who was a healthcare worker with PCR-confirmed SARS-CoV-2 infection or an uninfected control (not recorded which). V gene TRBV7-9 combines with J gene TRBJ1-5; D is uncertain. The specimen sequenced was whole blood. CDR3 amino acids: CASSLVSAGSNQPQHF. The CDR3 region has the DNA TGTGCCAGCAGCTTAGTTTCTGCGGGTAGCAATCAGCCCCAGCATTTT.